These 29 T cell receptor beta chains share one sample of origin, sequenced in a study of blood T cell repertoires in COVID-19. Some clones are missing from TCRdb's copy, which holds only in-frame ones; the method was immunoSEQ multiplex PCR. The data show under 200,000 clones, with 88% seen just once and around 1.7% held by the top ten. Sequencing input: peripheral blood. The source of these receptors is a man aged 18 to 29 with active or convalescent COVID-19.

The chain recombines TRBV19 with TRBJ1-5, with unresolved D. The germline CDR1 and CDR2 sequences are LNHDA and SQIVND (reference sequence). V lost 6 bases and J lost 1, with 16 bases in between. The CDR3 consists of 16 residues. The CDR3 DNA reads as TGTGCCAGTAGCGCATCGGTGTCCGTGAGCAATCAGCCCCAGCATTTT. Its translation is CASSASVSVSNQPQHF.

The chain carries TRBV11-2 and TRBJ2-7; 8 nucleotides line up with TRBD2. Germline assignment: CDR1 SGHAT and CDR2 FQNNGV. The length of the CDR3 is 15 residues. The V segment lost 1 base and the J segment 7 bases; nucleotides outside the gene matches: 9. The CDR3: CASSLVLVAGREQYF. In DNA form, the CDR3 reads TGTGCCAGCAGCTTAGTCTTGGTAGCGGGAAGGGAGCAGTACTTC.

The chain links TRBV7-2 to TRBJ1-2, with TRBD1 matching over 7 bases. With V trimmed by 1 base and J by 7 bases, 0 bases remained unmatched. The CDR3 loop spans 12 amino acids. Germline V gene lookup returns CDR1 SGHTA and CDR2 FQGNSA. CDR3 DNA sequence: TGTGCCAGCAGCTTAGGACAGGGTGGCTACACCTTC. Protein sequence: CASSLGQGGYTF.

V and J are TRBV9 and TRBJ1-3, with 9 bases identical to TRBD1. The CDR3 loop spans 15 amino acids. V shed 3 bases, J shed 2 bases, and the junction held 3 bases outside the gene matches. Germline V gene sequence: CDR1 SGDLS, CDR2 YYNGEE. CDR3 coding DNA: TGTGCCAGCAGCGCAACAGGGGGCCCTGGAAACACCATATATTTT. Translation: CASSATGGPGNTIYF.

The V call is TRBV2, the J call TRBJ2-5; 10 bases map to TRBD2. Germline CDR1 is SNHLY and CDR2 is FYNNEI. The CDR3 consists of 14 residues. The V segment lost 8 bases and the J segment 0 bases; nucleotides outside the gene matches: 3. This CDR3 is CASLAGEHQETQYF. CDR3 nucleotides: TGTGCCAGCCTAGCGGGGGAGCACCAAGAGACCCAGTACTTC.

DNA of the CDR3: TGTGCCAGCAGTGGGGGGACAGCCTATGGCTACACCTTC. It yields the protein CASSGGTAYGYTF. The chain combines TRBV25-1 with TRBJ1-2; 7 positions match TRBD1. J lost 4 bases, V lost 4 bases, and 3 bases had no gene match. The CDR3 loop spans 13 amino acids. Germline values: CDR1 MGHDK, CDR2 SYGVNS.

This chain connects TRBV28 to TRBJ1-1, with a weak D call TRBD1 (5 bases). CDR1 and CDR2 (germline): MDHEN, SYDVKM. V lost 5 bases and J lost 6, with 10 bases in between. The CDR3 contains 12 residues. CDR3 bases: TGTGCCAGCAGTCTAGGGGATTCTGAAGCTTTCTTT. As protein: CASSLGDSEAFF.

The rearrangement uses TRBV7-2 and TRBJ2-5, with 8 bases aligning to TRBD2. Losses at the gene ends were 1 base for V and 4 bases for J; bases not matched to a gene: 5. Germline-derived CDR1 and CDR2 are SGHTA and FQGNSA. This CDR3 is 15 amino acids long. CDR3 nucleotides: TGTGCCAGCAGCTTAGAAGGCGGGAGGATAGAGACCCAGTACTTC. Translation gives CASSLEGGRIETQYF. The full variable domain, rest sourced from reference TRBV7-2 and TRBJ2-5, is GAGVSQSPSNKVTEKGKDVELRCDPISGHTALYWYRQSLGQGLEFLIYFQGNSAPDKSGLPSDRFSAERTGGSVSTLTIQRTQQEDSAVYLCASSLEGGRIETQYFGPGTRLLVL.

The gene calls are TRBV27 and TRBJ1-1, with D tentatively TRBD1 (6 bases). The CDR3 has 12 residues. Germline CDR1 MNHEY, CDR2 SMNVEV (reference sequence). The V end lost 6 bases, the J end lost 8 bases, and 13 bases lay between the germline ends. The DNA for the CDR3 is TGTGCCAGCAGATCGACAGGTACCGAAGCTTTCTTT. This translates into CASRSTGTEAFF.

The chain is built from TRBV19 and TRBJ1-3; weak D call: TRBD1 (5 bases). Trimming removed 4 bases from V and 2 bases from J, with 15 bases in between. Germline V gene data show CDR1 as LNHDA and CDR2 as SQIVND (reference sequence). The CDR3 extends over 16 amino acids. CDR3 amino acids: CASSSAGWVAGNTIYF. The CDR3 nucleotides read TGTGCCAGTAGTAGCGCAGGGTGGGTTGCTGGAAACACCATATATTTT.

This rearrangement joins TRBV28 to TRBJ1-2, with D perhaps matching TRBD1 (5 bases). Germline V gene lookup returns CDR1 MDHEN and CDR2 SYDVKM. The CDR3 has 12 amino acids. Trimming left V 5 bases short and J 8 bases short, with 12 bases between. The CDR3 spells CASSQGTLGYTF. The DNA for the CDR3 is TGTGCCAGCAGTCAGGGAACCCTGGGCTACACCTTC.

This clone showed up many times. The V and J genes are TRBV28 and TRBJ2-1, with 8 bases identical to TRBD1. The CDR3 covers 12 residues. The ends lost 9 bases at V and 8 bases at J; junction bases unmatched: 6. Germline CDR1 MDHEN, CDR2 SYDVKM. CDR3 bases: TGTGCCAGTGGGACAGGTATACATGAGCAGTTCTTC. Translating it yields CASGTGIHEQFF.

This chain links TRBV18 with TRBJ1-5; D is perhaps TRBD1 (6 bases). This CDR3 region has 16 residues. The germline V gene encodes CDR1 KGHSH and CDR2 LQKENI. Trimming shortened V by 3 bases and J by 4 bases, and 16 bases separated the two germline ends. CDR3 sequence reads: CASSPAPRGSNQPQHF. CDR3 in DNA: TGTGCCAGCTCACCGGCCCCCAGGGGCTCGAATCAGCCCCAGCATTTT.

This clone was recorded once. This CDR3 reads CASSRSTGIPYEQYF. The CDR3, as DNA: TGTGCCAGCAGTCGATCGACAGGGATCCCCTACGAGCAGTACTTC. This rearrangement joins TRBV7-2 to TRBJ2-7; 7 bases fit TRBD1. Germline CDR1 SGHTA, CDR2 FQGNSA. This CDR3 is built from 15 residues. The trim removed 6 bases at V and 2 bases at J, leaving 10 bases unmatched.

This chain connects TRBV6-6 to TRBJ1-5, with D unclear. In germline, CDR1 is MNHNY, CDR2 SVGAGI (reference sequence). CDR3 length equals 12 residues. Trimming removed 5 bases from V and 2 bases from J, with 4 bases in between. DNA for the CDR3: TGTGCCAGCAGTACTGGCAATCAGCCCCAGCATTTT. This sequence encodes CASSTGNQPQHF.

This chain uses TRBV6-5 with TRBJ2-4; no definite D call. CDR1 is MNHEY and CDR2 is SVGAGI in the germline V gene. The CDR3 contains 15 residues. Between the trimmed V and J ends, which lost 5 bases and 0 bases, there was a span of 11 bases. In nucleotides, the CDR3 is TGTGCCAGCAGTCCCGGTGGTCTAGCCAAAAACATTCAGTACTTC. Translated, it gives CASSPGGLAKNIQYF.

The V and J genes are TRBV9 and TRBJ1-1, with D maybe TRBD1 (6 bases). This CDR3 is built from 16 residues. V dropped 2 bases and J dropped 2 bases, with 16 bases sitting between them. Germline lookup yields CDR1 SGDLS and CDR2 YYNGEE. CDR3 DNA: TGTGCCAGCAGCGTGTTAGTGGCAGGGGCCAACACTGAAGCTTTCTTT. It translates to CASSVLVAGANTEAFF.

The chain is built from TRBV5-6 and TRBJ1-1; the D is unclear. Germline CDR1 is SGHDT and CDR2 is YYEEEE. CDR3 length equals 14 residues. V dropped 2 bases and J dropped 4 bases, with 12 bases sitting between them. The CDR3 region is CASSFASGGTEAFF. As DNA, the CDR3 is TGTGCCAGCAGCTTTGCGTCCGGAGGCACTGAAGCTTTCTTT.

This chain joins TRBV7-2 and TRBJ1-4; a weak D match, TRBD1 (5 bases). The CDR3 covers 17 residues. The germline V gene encodes CDR1 SGHTA and CDR2 FQGNSA. Trimming left V 5 bases short and J 4 bases short, with 20 bases between. The CDR3 loop is CASSPWAEGQVNEKLFF. DNA for the CDR3: TGTGCCAGCAGCCCCTGGGCGGAGGGGCAGGTTAATGAAAAACTGTTTTTT.

This chain connects TRBV5-6 to TRBJ1-2; 7 bases match TRBD1. This CDR3 region has 14 residues. The J segment lost 8 bases and the V segment lost 0 bases, leaving 7 bases of the junction unmatched. Per germline, CDR1 SGHDT and CDR2 YYEEEE. The CDR3 spells CASSLGITGVGYTF. In DNA form, the CDR3 reads TGTGCCAGCAGCTTGGGCATAACAGGGGTCGGCTACACCTTC.

The genes are TRBV7-8 and TRBJ1-2; 8 nucleotides line up with TRBD1. Germline trimming cut 5 bases from V and 0 bases from J; bases unmatched to any gene: 11. CDR1 SGHVS and CDR2 FQNEAQ come from the germline V gene. The CDR3 sequence is 17 residues long. The CDR3 sequence is CASSDTRGRGANYGYTF. The CDR3 DNA sequence: TGTGCCAGCAGCGACACCAGGGGGCGTGGGGCTAACTATGGCTACACCTTC.

The DNA of the CDR3 is TGCAGCGTTGCGGGTTTGAACACTGAAGCTTTCTTT. It specifies CSVAGLNTEAFF. This chain connects TRBV29-1 to TRBJ1-1, with D hard to call. The CDR3 runs 12 residues. The V end lost 4 bases, the J end lost 0 bases, and 6 bases lay between the germline ends. Germline lookup yields CDR1 SQVTM and CDR2 ANQGSEA.

The gene calls are TRBV18 and TRBJ1-2, with 9 bases matching TRBD1. V trimming: 5 bases; J trimming: 6 bases; junction bases outside the gene matches: 10. Germline V gene lookup returns CDR1 KGHSH and CDR2 LQKENI. The CDR3 spans 15 residues. In nucleotides, the CDR3 is TGTGCCAGCTCATCCTCGACAGGGGGTTTACATGGCTACACCTTC. Protein product: CASSSSTGGLHGYTF.

The chain uses TRBV3-1 (or the pseudogene TRBV3-2) and TRBJ2-5; 9 bases are shared with TRBD2. The V gene end was trimmed by 0 bases and the J gene end by 5 bases; junction bases not matched to a gene: 4. The length of the CDR3 is 15 residues. The germline V gene has CDR1 LGHDT and CDR2 YNNKEL (reference sequence). As DNA, the CDR3 is TGTGCCAGCAGCCAAGATATCAGCGGGGGGGAGACCCAGTACTTC. It translates to CASSQDISGGETQYF.

This rearrangement joins TRBV6-4 to TRBJ1-4; TRBD1 is a possible D gene (5 bases). This CDR3 has 16 residues. CDR1 and CDR2 from the germline V gene are MRHNA and SNTAGT. Trimming took 1 base from V and 0 from J, leaving 9 bases between them. CDR3 nucleotide sequence: TGTGCCAGCAGTGACTGGGGGGGTGCAACTAATGAAAAACTGTTTTTT. Translation: CASSDWGGATNEKLFF.

The rearrangement links TRBV27 to TRBJ2-7; no firm D call. From germline, CDR1 is MNHEY and CDR2 SMNVEV (reference sequence). Trimming took off 0 bases at V and 7 bases at J, with 7 bases between the two ends. The CDR3 totals 12 residues. The CDR3 region has the DNA TGTGCCAGCAGTTTATCTAGTGGTGAGCAGTACTTC. Its protein product is CASSLSSGEQYF.

The rearrangement links TRBV6-2 or TRBV6-3 to TRBJ2-2; D is undetermined. This CDR3 comprises 14 residues. Germline values: CDR1 MNHEY, CDR2 SVGEGT. V dropped 5 bases and J dropped 6 bases, with 13 bases sitting between them. DNA for the CDR3: TGTGCCAGCAGTAATCAAAACTTGCCCGGGGAGCTGTTTTTT. It codes for CASSNQNLPGELFF.

V usage is TRBV7-2 and J usage is TRBJ2-3; 12 bases match TRBD2. There are 14 residues in the CDR3. Trimming removed 3 bases from V and 5 bases from J; junction bases left unmatched: 0. The germline CDR1 and CDR2 sequences are SGHTA and FQGNSA. The CDR3 is CASSLGLAGDTQYF. The CDR3 bases are TGTGCCAGCAGCTTGGGACTAGCGGGAGATACGCAGTATTTT.

V and J are TRBV11-2 and TRBJ2-4; TRBD2 is a possible D gene (7 bases). CDR1 is SGHAT and CDR2 is FQNNGV in the germline V gene. Deletions cut 5 bases from V and 12 bases from J, with 23 bases between. The CDR3 runs to 15 residues. The CDR3 nucleotides read TGTGCCAGCAGCCACTTTGTGGGGGGGCCGGGACGTCAGTACTTC. It translates to CASSHFVGGPGRQYF.